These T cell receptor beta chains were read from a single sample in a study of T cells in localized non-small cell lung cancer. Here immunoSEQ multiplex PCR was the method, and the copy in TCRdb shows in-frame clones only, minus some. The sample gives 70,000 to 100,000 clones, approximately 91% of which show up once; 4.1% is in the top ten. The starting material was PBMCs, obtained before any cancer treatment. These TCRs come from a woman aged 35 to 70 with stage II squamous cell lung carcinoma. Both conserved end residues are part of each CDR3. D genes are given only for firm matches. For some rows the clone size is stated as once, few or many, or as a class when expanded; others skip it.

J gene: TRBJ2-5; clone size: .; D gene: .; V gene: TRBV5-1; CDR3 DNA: TGCGCCAGCAGCTTGGGTCTAGGTCCAGAGACCCAGTACTTC; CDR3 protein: CASSLGLGPETQYF
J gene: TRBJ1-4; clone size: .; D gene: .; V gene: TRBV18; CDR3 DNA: TGTGCCAGCTCTCCATACCCCAGGGTACGAAATGAAAAACTGTTTTTT; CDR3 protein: CASSPYPRVRNEKLFF
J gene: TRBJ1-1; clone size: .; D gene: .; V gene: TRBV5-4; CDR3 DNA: TGTGCCGGAAGCGGGAGGAACACTGAAGCTTTCTTT; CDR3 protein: CAGSGRNTEAFF
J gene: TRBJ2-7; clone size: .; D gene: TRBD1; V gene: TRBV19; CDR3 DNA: TGTGCCAGTAGTATCGGGGACAGGGCCTACGAGCAGTACTTC; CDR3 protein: CASSIGDRAYEQYF
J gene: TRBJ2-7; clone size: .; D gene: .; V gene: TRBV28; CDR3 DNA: TGTGCCAGCAGTTCGTCAAGGTTGATGGAGCGCGAGCAGTACTTC; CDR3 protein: CASSSSRLMEREQYF
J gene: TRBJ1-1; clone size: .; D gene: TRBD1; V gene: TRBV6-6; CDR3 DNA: TGTGCCATCAGGGGGCCCACTGAAGCTTTCTTT; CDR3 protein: CAIRGPTEAFF
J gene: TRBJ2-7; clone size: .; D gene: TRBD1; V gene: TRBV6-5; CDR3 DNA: TGTGCCAGCAGTACTTGGACAGGGGGTTTAGGTCCGCAGTACTTC; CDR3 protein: CASSTWTGGLGPQYF
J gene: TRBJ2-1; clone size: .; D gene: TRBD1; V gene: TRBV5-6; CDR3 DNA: TGTGCCAGCAGCCGGGACAGGGGCAACAATGAGCAGTTCTTC; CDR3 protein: CASSRDRGNNEQFF
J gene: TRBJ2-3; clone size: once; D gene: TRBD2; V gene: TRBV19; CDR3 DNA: TGTGCCAGTAGCAAAGCGGGGGCGGCAGATACGCAGTATTTT; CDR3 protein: CASSKAGAADTQYF
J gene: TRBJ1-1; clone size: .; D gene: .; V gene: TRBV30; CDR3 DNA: TGTGCCTGGAATAATCGACAGAACGGCGGTACTGAAGCTTTCTTT; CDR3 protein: CAWNNRQNGGTEAFF
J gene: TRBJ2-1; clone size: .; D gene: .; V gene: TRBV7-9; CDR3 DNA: TGTGCCAGCAGCTTGGGCGGGGACCCTCGTGGCAATGAGCAGTTCTTC; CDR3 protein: CASSLGGDPRGNEQFF
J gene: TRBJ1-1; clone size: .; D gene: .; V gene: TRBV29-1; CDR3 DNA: TGCAGCGCCCGTTACCGAGGGATGTTAAACACTGAAGCTTTCTTT; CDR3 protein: CSARYRGMLNTEAFF
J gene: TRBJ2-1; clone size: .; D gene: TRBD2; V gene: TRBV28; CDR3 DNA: TGTGCCAGCAGTTTGGGGGCTAGCGGGGGGATATACAATGAGCAGTTCTTC; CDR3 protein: CASSLGASGGIYNEQFF
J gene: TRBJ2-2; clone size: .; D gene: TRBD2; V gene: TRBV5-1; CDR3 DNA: TGCGCCAGCAGCCCGACTAGCGGGGGTCTGAACACCGGGGAGCTGTTTTTT; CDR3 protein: CASSPTSGGLNTGELFF
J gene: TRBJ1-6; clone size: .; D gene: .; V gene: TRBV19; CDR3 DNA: TGTGCCAGTAGTACTGAGGGGTATAATTCACCCCTCCACTTT; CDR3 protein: CASSTEGYNSPLHF
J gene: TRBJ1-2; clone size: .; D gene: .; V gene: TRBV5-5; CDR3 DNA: TGTGCCAGCAGCTGGGGAGGGGGTTCTAACTATGGCTACACCTTC; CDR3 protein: CASSWGGGSNYGYTF
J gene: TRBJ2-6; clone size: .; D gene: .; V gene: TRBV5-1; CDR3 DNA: TGCGCCAGCAGCAGGGGGACATCCTCTGGGGCCAACGTCCTGACTTTC; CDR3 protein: CASSRGTSSGANVLTF
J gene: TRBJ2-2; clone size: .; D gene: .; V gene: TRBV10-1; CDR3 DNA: TGCGCCAGCAGTGAATACTACACCGGGGAGCTGTTTTTT; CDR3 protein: CASSEYYTGELFF
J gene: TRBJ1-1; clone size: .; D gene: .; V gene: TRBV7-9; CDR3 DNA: TGTGCCAGCAGCTCGCTTTTGGGCCCTGAAGCTTTCTTT; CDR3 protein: CASSSLLGPEAFF
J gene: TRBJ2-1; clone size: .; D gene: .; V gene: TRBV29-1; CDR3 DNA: TGCAGCGTTGGCCTGGGGGGGCCGAACAATGAGCAGTTCTTC; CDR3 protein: CSVGLGGPNNEQFF
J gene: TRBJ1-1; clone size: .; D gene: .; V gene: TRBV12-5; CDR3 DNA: TGTGCTAGTGGTTTGTCCAGGGGTGCGGACACTGAAGCTTTCTTT; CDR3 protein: CASGLSRGADTEAFF
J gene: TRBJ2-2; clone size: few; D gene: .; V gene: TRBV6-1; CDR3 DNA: TGTGCCAGCACATTTGGGAACACCGGGGAGCTGTTTTTT; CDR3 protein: CASTFGNTGELFF
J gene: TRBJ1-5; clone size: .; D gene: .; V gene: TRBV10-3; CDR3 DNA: TGTGCCATCAGTATTCCCCGAGGGCCCCAGCATTTT; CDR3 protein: CAISIPRGPQHF
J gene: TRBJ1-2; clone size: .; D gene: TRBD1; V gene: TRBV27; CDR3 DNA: TGTGCCAGCAGTTTATCAGCGTGGCAGGGGGCGTATGGCTACACCTTC; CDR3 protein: CASSLSAWQGAYGYTF
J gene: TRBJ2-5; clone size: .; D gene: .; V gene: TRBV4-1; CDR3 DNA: TGCGCCAGCAGCCAAACGGGACTGCTCCAAGAGACCCAGTACTTC; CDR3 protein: CASSQTGLLQETQYF
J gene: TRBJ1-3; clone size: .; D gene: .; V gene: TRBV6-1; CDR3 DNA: TGTGCCAGCAGTGAAAGCAACAGGGTCGGAAACACCATATATTTT; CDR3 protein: CASSESNRVGNTIYF
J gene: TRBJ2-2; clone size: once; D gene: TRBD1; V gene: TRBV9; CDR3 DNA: TGTGCCAGCAGCCCCCTACCCACCCGTAGGACAGGTGACGCCCAGAACACCGGGGAGCTGTTTTTT; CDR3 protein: CASSPLPTRRTGDAQNTGELFF
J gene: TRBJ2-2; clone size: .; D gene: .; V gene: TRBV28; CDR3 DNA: TGTGCCAGCAGTTTTCAGGGGCTCCCCGGGGAGCTGTTTTTT; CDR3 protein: CASSFQGLPGELFF
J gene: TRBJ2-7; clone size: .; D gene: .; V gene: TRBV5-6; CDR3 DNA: TGTGCCAGCAGCTTGGGGAAGGAGAATCGCCACGAGCAGTACTTC; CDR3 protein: CASSLGKENRHEQYF
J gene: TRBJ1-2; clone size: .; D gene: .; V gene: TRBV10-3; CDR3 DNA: TGTGCCACCGGCGGTGAGGCAAACTATGGCTACACCTTC; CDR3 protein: CATGGEANYGYTF
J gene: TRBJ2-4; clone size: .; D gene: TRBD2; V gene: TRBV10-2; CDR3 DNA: TGCGCCAGCAGTAGGACTAGCGGGGGGGCCGCCAAAAACATTCAGTACTTC; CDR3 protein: CASSRTSGGAAKNIQYF
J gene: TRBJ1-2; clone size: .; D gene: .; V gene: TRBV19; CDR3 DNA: TGTGCCAGTAGTATCGCCGTGACAGAAAACTATGGCTACACCTTC; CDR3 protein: CASSIAVTENYGYTF
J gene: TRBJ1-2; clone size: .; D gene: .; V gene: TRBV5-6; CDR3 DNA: TGTGCCAGCGGGCGTACGGGCTACACCTTC; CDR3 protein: CASGRTGYTF
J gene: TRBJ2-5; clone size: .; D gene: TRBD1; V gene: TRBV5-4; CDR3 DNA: TGTGCCAGCAGCCAGACAGGGTTGGAGGAGACCCAGTACTTC; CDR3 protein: CASSQTGLEETQYF
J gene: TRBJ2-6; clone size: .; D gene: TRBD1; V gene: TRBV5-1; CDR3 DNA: TGCGCCAGCAGCTTGGGACAGGGGAGTTCGGGGGCCAACGTCCTGACTTTC; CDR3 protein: CASSLGQGSSGANVLTF
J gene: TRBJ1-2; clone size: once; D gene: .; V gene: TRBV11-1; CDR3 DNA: TGTGCCAGCGCCTCCCCCGAAGCCGGCGTCTATGGCTACACCTTC; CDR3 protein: CASASPEAGVYGYTF
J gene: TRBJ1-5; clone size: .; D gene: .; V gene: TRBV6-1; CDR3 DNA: TGTGCCAGCAGTGAAACCCAGGGGACTCAGCCCCAGCATTTT; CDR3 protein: CASSETQGTQPQHF
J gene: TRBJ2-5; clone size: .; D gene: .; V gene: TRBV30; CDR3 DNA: TGTGCCTGGAGTGTACAAGGGTTAGGAAGGACCCAGTACTTC; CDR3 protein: CAWSVQGLGRTQYF
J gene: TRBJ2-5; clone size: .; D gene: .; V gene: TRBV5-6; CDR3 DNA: TGTGCCAGCAGCTCCGCGCCCCCGGGGACCCAGTACTTC; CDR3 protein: CASSSAPPGTQYF
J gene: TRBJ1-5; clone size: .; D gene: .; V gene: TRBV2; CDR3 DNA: TGTGCCAGCAGTGAAAGGCCGAGGGATCAGCCCCAGCATTTT; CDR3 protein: CASSERPRDQPQHF
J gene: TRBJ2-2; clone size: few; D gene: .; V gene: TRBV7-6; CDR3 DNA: TGTGCCAGCAGCCAGGGGGGAGCCGGGGAGCTGTTTTTT; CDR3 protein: CASSQGGAGELFF